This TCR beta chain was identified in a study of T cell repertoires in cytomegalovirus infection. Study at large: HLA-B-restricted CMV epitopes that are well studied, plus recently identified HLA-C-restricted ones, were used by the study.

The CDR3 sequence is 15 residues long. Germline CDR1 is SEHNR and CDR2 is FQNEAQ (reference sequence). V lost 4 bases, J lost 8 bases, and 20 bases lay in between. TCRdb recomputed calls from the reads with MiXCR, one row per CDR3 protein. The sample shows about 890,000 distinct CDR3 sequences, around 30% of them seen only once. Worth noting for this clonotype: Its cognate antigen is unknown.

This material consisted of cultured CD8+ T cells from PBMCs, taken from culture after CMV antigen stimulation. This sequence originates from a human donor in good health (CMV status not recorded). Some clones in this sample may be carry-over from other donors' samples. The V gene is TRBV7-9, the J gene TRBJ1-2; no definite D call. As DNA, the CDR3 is TGTGCCAGCAGCTCGCCCGGGCACGCGGACGGCGGCTACACCTTC. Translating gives CASSSPGHADGGYTF.